One sample yielded the 14 T cell receptor beta chains listed below, sequenced in a study of T cell clonality in common variable immunodeficiency. TCRdb keeps only in-frame clones here, not all; method: immunoSEQ multiplex PCR. The record shows around 39,000 clones for this sample, with no singletons present. Sample: peripheral blood mononuclear cells. The source of these receptors is a person aged 18 to 75 in good health.

This clone was detected ten times or more. The read falls 3 residues short of the CDR3 end, and the missing part is taken from the germline J gene. The chain employs TRBV11-2 and TRBJ2-7, with TRBD2 as a possible D gene (5 bases). Germline values: CDR1 SGHAT, CDR2 FQNNGV. CDR3 length equals 14 residues. Trimming pared 5 bases from V and 5 bases from J, leaving 16 bases between. The CDR3 sequence is CASSRDYNRDEQYF. The part of the CDR3 DNA that was read is TGTGCCAGCAGCCGCGACTACAACCGAGACGAG.

Many counts were recorded for this clone. The CDR3 spells CASSPFLAGSGETQYF. The DNA read from the CDR3 is TGTGCCAGCTCACCTTTCCTAGCGGGAAGCGGAGAGACC. The chain couples TRBV18 to TRBJ2-5; 9 bases line up with TRBD2. The read is 3 residues too short to cover the CDR3 end, so that end is filled in from the germline J gene. V lost 3 bases to trimming and J lost 4 bases; unmatched junction nucleotides: 9. CDR1 is KGHSH and CDR2 is LQKENI in the germline V gene. The CDR3 has 16 residues.

This clone was seen repeatedly, ten times or more. The read terminates 3 residues ahead of where the CDR3 ends, so the germline J gene completes it. The chain recombines TRBV7-8 with TRBJ2-7, with 12 bases aligning to TRBD2. This CDR3 is built from 14 residues. Germline V gene lookup returns CDR1 SGHVS and CDR2 FQNEAQ. The V gene end was trimmed by 3 bases and the J gene end by 3 bases; junction bases not matched to a gene: 0. Partial CDR3 DNA: TGTGCCAGCAGCTTGACTAGCGGGAGCTACGAG. Translating gives CASSLTSGSYE. The CDR3 in its entirety is CASSLTSGSYEQYF.

The sample holds many counts of this clone. Read sequence stops 3 residues before the CDR3 end, and the germline J gene provides the missing end. The rearrangement links TRBV5-1 to TRBJ2-2; a weak D match, TRBD2 (5 bases). This CDR3 contains 17 residues. In germline, CDR1 is SGHRS, CDR2 YFSETQ. The V and J ends lost 2 bases and 0 bases respectively, with 14 bases between them. The CDR3 spells CASSFFAGGTNTGELFF. The DNA read from the CDR3 is TGCGCCAGCAGCTTTTTTGCGGGTGGAACGAACACCGGGGAG.

This clone was recorded at least ten times. The read ends 3 residues shy of where the CDR3 ends; the end is completed using the germline J gene. V is TRBV19 and J is TRBJ2-5; TRBD1 matches at 7 bases. The CDR3 spans 15 residues. The germline V gene has CDR1 LNHDA and CDR2 SQIVND (reference sequence). Germline trimming cut 3 bases from V and 2 bases from J; bases unmatched to any gene: 6. Incomplete CDR3 DNA: TGTGCCAGTAGTATTCCGACAGGGAATCAAGAGACC. Translation: CASSIPTGNQET. The CDR3, in full, reads CASSIPTGNQETQYF.

This clone was counted at least ten times. The observed sequence ends 3 residues before the CDR3 terminus, with the missing tail filled in from the germline J gene. The genes are TRBV12-3 or TRBV12-4 and TRBJ1-4; no clear D gene. The CDR3 spans 18 residues. V dropped 6 bases and J dropped 0 bases, with 20 bases sitting between them. The CDR3 bases that were read are TGTGCCAGCAGCGAACTCCCCTTTGGCGGCGCAACTAATGAAAAA. This codes for CASSELPFGGATNEK. Given in full, the CDR3 is CASSELPFGGATNEKLFF.

The sample holds many counts of this clone. The read falls 3 residues short of the CDR3 end, and the missing part is taken from the germline J gene. The chain has TRBV30 and TRBJ1-1, with D perhaps matching TRBD1 (5 bases). The CDR3 contains 12 residues. Trimming removed 7 bases from V and 5 bases from J, with 14 bases in between. Germline V gives CDR1 GTSNPN, CDR2 SVGIG (reference sequence). CDR3 protein: CASSQGRTEAFF. The CDR3 DNA, read in part, is TGTGCCTCCTCCCAGGGCAGGACTGAA.

This clone was observed many times. The read terminates 3 residues before the CDR3 end, so the remaining end is supplied by the germline J gene. The chain has TRBV7-8 and TRBJ2-2, with unresolved D. The CDR3 runs 15 residues. Germline V CDR1 and CDR2: SGHVS, FQNEAQ. V lost 1 base, J lost 0 bases, and 6 bases lay in between. CDR3 in amino acids: CASSLVSANTGELFF. CDR3 bases read: TGTGCCAGCAGCTTAGTGTCCGCGAACACCGGGGAG.

This clone was observed at least ten times. The CDR3 extends 3 residues past the end of the read, so its final part is completed from the germline J gene. The J gene is TRBJ1-1, the V gene TRBV29-1; 7 bases line up with TRBD1. Germline CDR1 SQVTM, CDR2 ANQGSEA. The length of the CDR3 is 12 residues. Trimming cost V 7 bases and J 4 bases; bases outside gene matches: 6. CDR3 DNA, as far as it was read: TGCAGCGCCGGGACAGAGAGCACTGAA. It specifies CSAGTESTE. The entire CDR3 protein reads CSAGTESTEAFF.

In its sample, this clone was seen many times. The CDR3 end falls 3 residues outside the read, so it is completed with the germline J gene. The chain recombines TRBV28 with TRBJ2-7, with a weak D call TRBD1 (6 bases). Germline CDR1 reads MDHEN; CDR2 reads SYDVKM. Trimming removed 7 bases at V and 1 base at J, with 17 bases between. The CDR3 extends over 15 amino acids. The CDR3 sequence is CASTYPAGASYEQYF. The DNA read from the CDR3 is TGTGCCAGCACTTACCCGGCAGGGGCTTCCTACGAG.

This clone was recorded at least ten times. The covered CDR3 bases are TGTGCCAGCAGTGAATTGGGGGGAGAAATAGAGACC. It codes for CASSELGGEIET. The whole CDR3 sequence is CASSELGGEIETQYF. The chain joins TRBV6-1 to TRBJ2-5; D is possibly TRBD2 (6 bases). Read sequence stops 3 residues before the CDR3 end, and the germline J gene provides the missing end. Germline V lookup: CDR1 MNHNS, CDR2 SASEGT. The CDR3 runs 15 residues. V shed 2 bases and J shed 4 bases, with 14 bases lying between them.

With regard to this clone: Read coverage stops 3 residues before the CDR3 terminus; the germline J gene supplies the remainder. The chain has TRBV5-5 and TRBJ2-7; 10 nucleotides agree with TRBD1. V gave up 4 bases and J gave up 4 bases; unmatched junction bases: 8. From germline, CDR1 is SGHKS and CDR2 YYEKEE (reference sequence). The CDR3 loop spans 15 amino acids. The CDR3 region is CASSPGTGAMYEQYF. Incomplete CDR3 DNA: TGTGCCAGCAGCCCAGGGACAGGGGCGATGTACGAG.

This clone showed up many times. The read finishes 3 residues shy of the CDR3 end, and the germline J gene is used to complete it. The chain couples TRBV7-6 to TRBJ2-3; 8 nucleotides match TRBD2. Germline V gene sequence: CDR1 SGHVS, CDR2 FNYEAQ. This CDR3 comprises 15 residues. Trimming at V came to 3 bases and at J to 3 bases, leaving 5 bases not matched to a gene. CDR3 protein: CASSLVAGLTDTQYF. The CDR3 bases that were read are TGTGCCAGCAGCTTGGTAGCGGGATTAACAGATACG.

This clone has a count of ten or more. The CDR3 end lies 3 residues beyond the end of the read and is filled in from the germline J gene. J is TRBJ2-7 and V is TRBV20-1; maybe TRBD1 (6 bases). The germline V gene encodes CDR1 DFQATT and CDR2 SNEGSKA (reference sequence). This CDR3 is built from 14 residues. V lost 3 bases, J lost 1 base, and 13 bases lay in between. CDR3 residues: CSASRQGISYEQYF. The DNA read from the CDR3 is TGCAGTGCTAGTCGCCAGGGGATTTCCTACGAG.